The clone carrying this T cell receptor beta chain was counted only a few times. TCRdb itself ran the reads through MiXCR, one entry per CDR3 protein. Of a few hundred thousand distinct CDR3 sequences listed, over 7.5% are singletons. The entry originates in a study of T cell repertoires in cytomegalovirus infection. Whole-study context: From public TCR beta signatures came an indication of both CMV infection and matching HLA type.

The ends lost 3 bases at V and 0 bases at J; junction bases unmatched: 6. There are 16 residues in the CDR3. Sequencing was carried out using PBMCs. The genes are TRBV12-3 or TRBV12-4 and TRBJ1-1, with 8 bases identical to TRBD1. This receptor was obtained from a human donor in good health (CMV status not recorded). Some clones in this sample may be carry-over from other donors' samples. The CDR3 DNA is TGTGCCAGCAGTTTTGGCTTGGACAGGGTGAACACTGAAGCTTTCTTT. Its translation: CASSFGLDRVNTEAFF.